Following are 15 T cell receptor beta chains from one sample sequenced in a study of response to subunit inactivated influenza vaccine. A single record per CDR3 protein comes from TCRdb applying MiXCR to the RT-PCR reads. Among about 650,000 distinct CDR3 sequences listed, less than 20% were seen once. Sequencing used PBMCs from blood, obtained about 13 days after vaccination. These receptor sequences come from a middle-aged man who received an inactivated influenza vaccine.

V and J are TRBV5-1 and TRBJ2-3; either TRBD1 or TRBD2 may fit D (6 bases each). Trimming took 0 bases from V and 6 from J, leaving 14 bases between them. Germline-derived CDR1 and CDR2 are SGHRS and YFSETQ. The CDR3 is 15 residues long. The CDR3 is CASSLVPGGGDTQYF. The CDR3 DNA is TGCGCCAGCAGCTTGGTCCCCGGGGGCGGGGATACGCAGTATTTT.

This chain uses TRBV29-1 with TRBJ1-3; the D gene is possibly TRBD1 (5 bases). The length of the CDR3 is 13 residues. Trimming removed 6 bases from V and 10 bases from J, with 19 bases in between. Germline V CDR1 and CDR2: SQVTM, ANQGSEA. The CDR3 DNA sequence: TGCAGCGTCTGGGACGGGAGCCAGGATACCATATATTTT. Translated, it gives CSVWDGSQDTIYF. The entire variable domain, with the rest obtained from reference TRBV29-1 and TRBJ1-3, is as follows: SAVISQKPSRDICQRGTSLTIQCQVDSQVTMMFWYRQQPGQSLTLIATANQGSEATYESGFVIDKFPISRPNLTFSTLTVSNMSPEDSSIYLCSVWDGSQDTIYFGEGSWLTVV.

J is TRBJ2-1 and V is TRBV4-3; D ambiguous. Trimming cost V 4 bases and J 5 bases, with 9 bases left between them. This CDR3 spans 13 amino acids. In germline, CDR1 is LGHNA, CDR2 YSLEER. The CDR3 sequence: CASSPPNDNEQFF. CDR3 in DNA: TGCGCCAGCAGCCCCCCCAATGACAATGAGCAGTTCTTC.

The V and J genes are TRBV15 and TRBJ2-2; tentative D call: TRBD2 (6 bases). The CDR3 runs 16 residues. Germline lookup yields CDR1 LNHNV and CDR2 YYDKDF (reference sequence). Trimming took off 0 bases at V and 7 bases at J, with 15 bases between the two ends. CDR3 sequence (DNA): TGTGCCACCAGCAGAGATTCGGGACTGCGGGGCGGGGAGCTGTTTTTT. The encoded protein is CATSRDSGLRGGELFF.

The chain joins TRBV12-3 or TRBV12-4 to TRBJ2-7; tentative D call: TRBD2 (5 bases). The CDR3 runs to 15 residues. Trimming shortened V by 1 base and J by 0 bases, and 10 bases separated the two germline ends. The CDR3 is CASSLGMGASYEQYF. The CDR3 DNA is TGTGCCAGCAGTTTAGGCATGGGAGCCTCCTACGAGCAGTACTTC.

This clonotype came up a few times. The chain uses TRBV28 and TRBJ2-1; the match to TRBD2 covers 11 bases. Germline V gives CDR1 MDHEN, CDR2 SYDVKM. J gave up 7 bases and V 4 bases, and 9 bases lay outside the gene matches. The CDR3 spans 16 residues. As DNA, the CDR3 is TGTGCCAGCAGTTCATTAGCGGGAGGGCTCGGTAATGAGCAGTTCTTC. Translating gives CASSSLAGGLGNEQFF.

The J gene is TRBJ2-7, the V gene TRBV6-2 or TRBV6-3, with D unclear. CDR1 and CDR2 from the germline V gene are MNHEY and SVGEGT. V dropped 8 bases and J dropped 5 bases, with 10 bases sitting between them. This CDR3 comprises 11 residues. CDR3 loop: CASGSANEQYF. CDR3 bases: TGTGCCAGCGGTTCAGCGAACGAGCAGTACTTC.

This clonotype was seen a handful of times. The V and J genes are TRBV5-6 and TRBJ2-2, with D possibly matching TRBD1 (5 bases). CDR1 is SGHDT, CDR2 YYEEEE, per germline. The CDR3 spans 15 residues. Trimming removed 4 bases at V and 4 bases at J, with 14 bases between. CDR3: CASSLQGVITGELFF. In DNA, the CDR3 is TGTGCCAGCAGCCTCCAAGGGGTTATCACCGGGGAGCTGTTTTTT.

The CDR3 loop is CASSFSPPGLPYNEQFF. The CDR3 DNA sequence: TGTGCCAGCAGCTTCAGTCCTCCGGGACTACCTTACAATGAGCAGTTCTTC. The gene calls are TRBV5-6 and TRBJ2-1; 7 bases fit TRBD2. The trim removed 2 bases at V and 4 bases at J, leaving 12 bases unmatched. CDR1 is SGHDT and CDR2 is YYEEEE in the germline V gene. There are 17 residues in the CDR3.

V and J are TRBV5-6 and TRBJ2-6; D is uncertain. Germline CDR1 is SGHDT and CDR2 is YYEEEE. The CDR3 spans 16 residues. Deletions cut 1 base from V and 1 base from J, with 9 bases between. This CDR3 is CASSLPRISGANVLTF. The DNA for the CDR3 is TGTGCCAGCAGCTTGCCTAGGATATCTGGGGCCAACGTCCTGACTTTC.

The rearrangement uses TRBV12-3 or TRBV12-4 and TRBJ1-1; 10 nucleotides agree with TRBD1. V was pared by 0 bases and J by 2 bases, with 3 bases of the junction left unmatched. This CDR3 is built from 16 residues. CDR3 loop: CASSLARTGGNTEAFF. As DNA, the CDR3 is TGTGCCAGCAGTTTAGCGCGGACAGGGGGTAACACTGAAGCTTTCTTT.

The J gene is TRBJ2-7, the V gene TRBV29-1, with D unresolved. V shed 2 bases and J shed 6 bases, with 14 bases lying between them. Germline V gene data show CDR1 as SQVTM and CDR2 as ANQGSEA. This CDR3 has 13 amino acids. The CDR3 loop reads CSVEFRSSSEQYF. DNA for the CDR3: TGCAGCGTTGAATTCCGGTCCTCCAGCGAGCAGTACTTC.

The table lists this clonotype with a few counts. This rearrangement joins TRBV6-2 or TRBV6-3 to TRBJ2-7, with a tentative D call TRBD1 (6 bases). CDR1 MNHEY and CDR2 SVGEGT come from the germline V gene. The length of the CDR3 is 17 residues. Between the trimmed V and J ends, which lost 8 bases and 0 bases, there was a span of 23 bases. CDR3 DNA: TGTGCCAGCCTATCGGGGCAGGGGCCGAAGAGCTCCTACGAGCAGTACTTC. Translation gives CASLSGQGPKSSYEQYF.

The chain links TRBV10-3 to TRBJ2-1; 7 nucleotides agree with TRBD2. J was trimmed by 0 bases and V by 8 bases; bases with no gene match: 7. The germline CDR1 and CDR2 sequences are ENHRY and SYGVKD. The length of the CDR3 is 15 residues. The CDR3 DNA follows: TGTGCCATCTGGGGGGGGGATAGCTCCTACAATGAGCAGTTCTTC. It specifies CAIWGGDSSYNEQFF.

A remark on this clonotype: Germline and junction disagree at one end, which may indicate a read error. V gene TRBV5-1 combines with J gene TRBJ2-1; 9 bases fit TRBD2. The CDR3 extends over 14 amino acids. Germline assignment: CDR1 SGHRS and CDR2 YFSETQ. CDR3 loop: CVSSAGGPDNEQFF. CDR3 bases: TGCGTCAGCAGCGCGGGAGGGCCAGACAATGAGCAGTTCTTC.